Described below is a single TCR beta chain sequence and its context. What it binds is not known. The sample comes from a study of blood T cells in healthy people across ages. Whole-study findings and limits: Older individuals had lower TCR beta diversity per million T cells (the decline was roughly linear).

Primed by a sample-barcoded 5' primer and a J-beta primer mix, a second PCR proceeded for 7 to 11 cycles. Each cDNA molecule, via a template-switch adaptor with 12 random nucleotides, was tagged. TCRdb called the 5' RACE reads again in MiXCR, with one record for every CDR3 protein. The table records over 600,000 distinct CDR3 sequences, around 45% of them present only once. Germline lookup yields CDR1 MNHEY and CDR2 SVGAGI. This CDR3 is built from 14 residues. V lost 6 bases, J lost 1 base, and 12 bases lay in between. This chain uses TRBV6-5 with TRBJ1-1, with no clear D. This clonotype was obtained from an older man in good health. The sample was blood. The CDR3 region is CASSQKQTNTEAFF. The CDR3 region has the DNA TGTGCCAGCAGCCAAAAGCAGACGAACACTGAAGCTTTCTTT.